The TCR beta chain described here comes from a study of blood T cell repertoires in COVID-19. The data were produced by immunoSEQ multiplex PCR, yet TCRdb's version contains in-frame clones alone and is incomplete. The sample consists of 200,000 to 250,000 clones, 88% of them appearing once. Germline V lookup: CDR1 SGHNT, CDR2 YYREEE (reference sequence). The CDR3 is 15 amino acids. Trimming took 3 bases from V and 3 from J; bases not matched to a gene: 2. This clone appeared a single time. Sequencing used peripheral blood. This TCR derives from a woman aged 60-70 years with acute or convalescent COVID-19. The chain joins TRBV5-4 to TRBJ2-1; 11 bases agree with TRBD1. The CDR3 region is CASSSGTGGYNEQFF. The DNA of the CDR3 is TGTGCCAGCAGCTCCGGGACAGGGGGCTACAATGAGCAGTTCTTC. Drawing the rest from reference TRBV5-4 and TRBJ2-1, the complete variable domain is ETGVTQSPTHLIKTRGQQVTLRCSSQSGHNTVSWYQQALGQGPQFIFQYYREEENGRGNFPPRFSGLQFPNYSSELNVNALELDDSALYLCASSSGTGGYNEQFFGPGTRLTVL.